Shown below are 5 T cell receptor beta chains from a single sample sequenced in a study of patients and donors after allogeneic stem cell transplantation (dated by TCRdb to the early 2020s). The library was prepared using RT-PCR. Reads for this sample came from a NextSeq 550. TCRdb ran its own pipeline on the public reads, namely fastp trimming at Q25 and MiXCR clone calling, and kept in-frame beta chains. Here each entry gathers all rows of one CDR3 protein and keeps the most common genes and DNA. The sample profile shows some 150,000 distinct CDR3 sequences; approximately 37% of them were found once. The top ten constitute 50% to 65% of the sample. Sample: blood, either unsorted or a sorted T cell fraction (not recorded which). These receptors were collected from a human donor who was either an allogeneic HSCT recipient or a stem cell or donor lymphocyte infusion donor (not recorded which). It is not recorded whose cells these are; they may come from a transplant donor.

This clonotype was seen only once. The chain is built from TRBV27 and TRBJ1-5, with TRBD1 identical over 7 bases. V was clipped by 5 bases and J by 4 bases; unmatched bases: 5. The CDR3 consists of 14 residues. In germline, CDR1 is MNHEY, CDR2 SMNVEV (reference sequence). The CDR3: CASSNRGANQPQHF. Written as DNA, the CDR3 is TGTGCCAGCAGTAACAGGGGCGCTAATCAGCCCCAGCATTTT.

This clonotype was counted between two and nine times. The chain combines TRBV12-3 or TRBV12-4 with TRBJ1-2; TRBD1 agrees at 8 bases. Unmatched junction bases numbered 12, after V lost 6 bases and J lost 6 bases. This CDR3 has 15 residues. The CDR3 loop is CASRGTGRGENGYTF. CDR3 DNA sequence: TGTGCCAGCAGGGGGACAGGAAGGGGTGAGAATGGCTACACCTTC.

This clonotype came up a few times. The chain links TRBV20-1 to TRBJ2-3; TRBD2 matches at 9 bases. Unmatched junction bases numbered 10, after V lost 6 bases and J lost 3 bases. The germline V gene encodes CDR1 DFQATT and CDR2 SNEGSKA (reference sequence). The CDR3 totals 15 residues. The CDR3 region is CSAAGGGVTTDTQYF. The CDR3 DNA sequence: TGCAGTGCGGCGGGAGGGGGGGTGACTACAGATACGCAGTATTTT.

This clonotype was seen a handful of times. The chain joins TRBV28 to TRBJ1-4; D is perhaps TRBD1 (6 bases). This CDR3 region has 15 residues. Trimming shortened V by 1 base and J by 7 bases, and 13 bases separated the two germline ends. The germline V gene encodes CDR1 MDHEN and CDR2 SYDVKM. DNA of the CDR3: TGTGCCAGCAGTTTATCTCCCGGGGGCGGTGAAAAACTGTTTTTT. Amino acids: CASSLSPGGGEKLFF.

The chain joins TRBV5-1 to TRBJ2-1, with TRBD1 matching over 7 bases. Germline CDR1 and CDR2: SGHRS and YFSETQ. This CDR3 has 12 amino acids. The trim removed 5 bases at V and 10 bases at J, leaving 6 bases unmatched. The chain's CDR3 is CASREGAREQFF. The CDR3 DNA reads as TGCGCCAGCAGAGAGGGGGCGCGAGAGCAGTTCTTC.